The 20 T cell receptor beta chains listed next were all sequenced from one sample in a study of stem cell transplantation in POMP-related autoinflammatory disease (dated by TCRdb to the early 2020s). The sample's time point label, decoded: after hematopoietic stem cell transplant. Preparation of the library involved the immunoSEQ multiplex PCR assay. TCRdb took this table from immuneACCESS and kept in-frame rearrangements with V and J called. Such tables lack part of the clones; where checked against another copy, unresolved V genes explain under half of the gap, and the rest is unexplained. The sample table contains tens of thousands of clones; only one count was recorded for roughly 91% of them. About 0.71% of the sample belongs to the ten largest clones. Sequencing was performed on CD4+ T cells from PBMCs, taken after stem cell transplantation. The receptors stem from a human patient with POMP-related autoinflammation and immune dysregulation (PRAID). In transplant recipients, some T cells may be of donor rather than host origin.

This sequence joins TRBV6-5 and TRBJ2-3; 11 nucleotides match TRBD2. The CDR3 has 14 amino acids. With V trimmed by 2 bases and J by 14 bases, 9 bases remained unmatched. Germline lookup yields CDR1 MNHEY and CDR2 SVGAGI. The CDR3 spells CASSYRLAGLLLYF. Here the CDR3 DNA reads TGTGCCAGCAGTTACCGACTAGCGGGGCTCCTTTTGTATTTT.

This chain connects TRBV12-3 or TRBV12-4 to TRBJ1-4, with D hard to call. Trimming took off 6 bases at V and 5 bases at J, with 10 bases between the two ends. The CDR3 contains 13 residues. CDR3: CASSRSKNEKLFF. CDR3 in DNA: TGTGCCAGCAGCCGTAGCAAGAATGAAAAACTGTTTTTT.

The CDR3 DNA sequence: TGTGCCAGCCCGGGACAGGGGAACACTGAAGCTTTCTTT. It specifies CASPGQGNTEAFF. The chain joins TRBV28 to TRBJ1-1, with 9 bases matching TRBD1. The CDR3 loop spans 13 amino acids. Germline V gene lookup returns CDR1 MDHEN and CDR2 SYDVKM. The V segment lost 8 bases and the J segment 1 base; nucleotides outside the gene matches: 2.

This clone has just one count. The J gene is TRBJ1-6, the V gene TRBV2, with TRBD1 identical over 9 bases. The CDR3 contains 14 residues. V dropped 2 bases and J dropped 9; count of bases not matched to a gene: 2. In germline, CDR1 is SNHLY, CDR2 FYNNEI. DNA of the CDR3: TGTGCCAGCAGTGAAAACAGGGGGCCTTCACCCCTCCACTTT. The encoded protein is CASSENRGPSPLHF.

J is TRBJ2-3 and V is TRBV19, with 7 bases lining up with TRBD2. Trimming took 4 bases from V and 5 from J; bases not matched to a gene: 9. The CDR3 loop spans 15 amino acids. Germline V gives CDR1 LNHDA, CDR2 SQIVND (reference sequence). The CDR3 bases are TGTGCCAGTAGTAGAAAAGGGGAGGGAGTAGATACGCAGTATTTT. This sequence encodes CASSRKGEGVDTQYF.

The chain uses TRBV4-1 and TRBJ1-2, with no clear D. Germline V gives CDR1 MGHRA, CDR2 YSYEKL. The CDR3 contains 13 residues. V lost 1 base and J lost 8, with 11 bases in between. CDR3 residues: CASSQAPASGYTF. In DNA, the CDR3 is TGCGCCAGCAGCCAAGCCCCCGCTTCCGGCTACACCTTC.

The V call is TRBV2, the J call TRBJ1-2; a weak D match, TRBD1 (5 bases). Germline V CDR1 and CDR2: SNHLY, FYNNEI. The CDR3 runs 14 residues. V lost 0 bases and J 7 bases, leaving 12 bases between the germline ends. The CDR3 coding sequence is TGTGCCAGCAGTGAAGCGCAGTCGGGGGGTGGCTACACCTTC. It translates to CASSEAQSGGGYTF.

The chain carries TRBV28 and TRBJ1-5; TRBD1 is a possible D gene (5 bases). The CDR3 is made up of 16 amino acids. Germline V gives CDR1 MDHEN, CDR2 SYDVKM. V lost 5 bases and J 3 bases, leaving 17 bases between the germline ends. The CDR3 nucleotides read TGTGCCAGCAGTCCCTCATTCGGGGGGAACAATCAGCCCCAGCATTTT. Encoded protein: CASSPSFGGNNQPQHF.

This clone showed up just once. The rearrangement links TRBV6-5 to TRBJ1-3, with 8 bases matching TRBD1. CDR1 and CDR2 from the germline V gene are MNHEY and SVGAGI. This CDR3 is 15 amino acids long. The ends lost 6 bases at V and 2 bases at J; junction bases unmatched: 6. CDR3 sequence (DNA): TGTGCCAGCAGCTCTTCACAGGGGGCTGGAAACACCATATATTTT. Translation gives CASSSSQGAGNTIYF.

The gene calls are TRBV15 and TRBJ2-3; 8 bases align to TRBD2. V was clipped by 1 base and J by 3 bases; unmatched bases: 9. This CDR3 has 17 residues. Germline lookup yields CDR1 LNHNV and CDR2 YYDKDF (reference sequence). The CDR3 DNA follows: TGTGCCACCAGCAGAGCCGGGACTAGTTTTATGACAGATACGCAGTATTTT. Protein: CATSRAGTSFMTDTQYF. Using reference TRBV15 and TRBJ2-3 for the parts outside the CDR3, the full variable domain is DAMVIQNPRYQVTQFGKPVTLSCSQTLNHNVMYWYQQKSSQAPKLLFHYYDKDFNNEADTPDNFQSRRPNTSFCFLDIRSPGLGDTAMYLCATSRAGTSFMTDTQYFGPGTRLTVL.

The rearrangement links TRBV27 to TRBJ2-1, with 11 bases that match TRBD2. CDR1 is MNHEY, CDR2 SMNVEV, per germline (reference sequence). V was pared by 3 bases and J by 5 bases, with 12 bases of the junction left unmatched. The CDR3 extends over 18 amino acids. The CDR3 here is CASSFLLTSGSVNNEQFF. CDR3 in DNA: TGTGCCAGCAGTTTCCTTCTAACTAGCGGGAGCGTGAACAATGAGCAGTTCTTC.

The gene calls are TRBV14 and TRBJ2-3; TRBD2 matches 7 bases. V shed 4 bases and J 7 bases; nucleotides not matched to a gene: 5. The CDR3 covers 13 residues. Germline V CDR1 and CDR2: SGHDN, FVKESK. The CDR3 region has the DNA TGTGCCAGCAGCCTTATAGCGGGCCATACGCAGTATTTT. It specifies CASSLIAGHTQYF.

V usage is TRBV7-9 and J usage is TRBJ2-2, with D perhaps TRBD2 (6 bases). The CDR3 is 18 residues long. Per the germline V gene, CDR1 is SEHNR and CDR2 is FQNEAQ (reference sequence). V gave up 5 bases and J gave up 4 bases, with 23 bases separating them. The CDR3 region is CASSPSPETSAVTGELFF. In nucleotides, the CDR3 is TGTGCCAGCAGCCCCTCTCCCGAGACTAGTGCGGTCACCGGGGAGCTGTTTTTT.

The rearrangement links TRBV5-1 to TRBJ1-1; 7 bases match TRBD1. The germline CDR1 and CDR2 sequences are SGHRS and YFSETQ. CDR3 length: 14 residues. The ends lost 0 bases at V and 4 bases at J; junction bases unmatched: 3. Written as DNA, the CDR3 is TGCGCCAGCAGCTTGGCGACAGGGAGCACTGAAGCTTTCTTT. Protein product: CASSLATGSTEAFF.

The gene calls are TRBV7-4 and TRBJ1-2; D is uncertain. The germline V and J ends were trimmed by 5 bases and 2 bases, with 21 bases remaining between them. CDR1 SGHVT and CDR2 SQSDAQ come from the germline V gene. The CDR3 extends over 17 amino acids. The CDR3 DNA reads TGTGCCAGCAGCCCGACGCCTGTGCTAACCGCGAACTATGGCTACACCTTC. Translating it yields CASSPTPVLTANYGYTF.

V gene TRBV28 combines with J gene TRBJ2-1; 7 nucleotides line up with TRBD2. CDR1 and CDR2 from the germline V gene are MDHEN and SYDVKM. There are 13 residues in the CDR3. V trimming: 2 bases; J trimming: 12 bases; junction bases outside the gene matches: 7. CDR3 loop: CASSLPGPGGQFF. The DNA for the CDR3 is TGTGCCAGCAGTTTACCCGGCCCGGGGGGGCAGTTCTTC.

The chain uses TRBV28 and TRBJ2-3, with D perhaps TRBD2 (6 bases). Between the trimmed V and J ends, which lost 5 bases and 4 bases, there was a span of 22 bases. This CDR3 is built from 17 residues. Germline V gene data show CDR1 as MDHEN and CDR2 as SYDVKM. Here the CDR3 reads CASSPLGSEVVADTQYF. CDR3 sequence (DNA): TGTGCCAGCAGTCCCCTCGGGAGCGAAGTTGTGGCAGATACGCAGTATTTT.

This chain connects TRBV3-1 (or the pseudogene TRBV3-2) to TRBJ2-1; D may be TRBD2 (6 bases). V lost 0 bases and J lost 8, with 20 bases in between. Germline V gene data show CDR1 as LGHDT and CDR2 as YNNKEL (reference sequence). The CDR3 runs to 17 residues. CDR3 region: CASSQDLRTTPRHEQFF. The CDR3 nucleotides are TGTGCCAGCAGCCAAGATCTTCGGACTACCCCTCGGCATGAGCAGTTCTTC.

This clone appeared once. V is TRBV28 and J is TRBJ2-3; TRBD1 or TRBD2 may be the D gene (5 bases each). The CDR3 runs to 16 residues. CDR1 and CDR2 (germline): MDHEN, SYDVKM. With 5 bases removed from V and 3 bases from J, the gap between germline ends came to 18 bases. The CDR3 is CASSRISGTGTDTQYF. DNA of the CDR3: TGTGCCAGCAGTCGGATATCGGGGACGGGAACAGATACGCAGTATTTT.

The gene calls are TRBV28 and TRBJ2-7; a weak D match, TRBD1 (5 bases). This CDR3 contains 16 residues. Trimming removed 1 base at V and 4 bases at J, with 17 bases between. The V gene's germline CDR1 is MDHEN and CDR2 SYDVKM. In nucleotides, the CDR3 is TGTGCCAGCAGTTTATCCCCAATTGGGGCAAATTACGAGCAGTACTTC. Its translation: CASSLSPIGANYEQYF.